Included here is one T cell receptor beta chain sequence, with context. The data are from a study of blood T cells in healthy people across ages. Germline V lookup: CDR1 SGHTA, CDR2 FQGTGA. The V end was cut by 2 bases, the J end by 2 bases, with 12 bases between. The CDR3 consists of 15 residues. Together with a sample-barcoded 5' primer, a J-beta primer mix was included in a second PCR lasting roughly 6 to 12 cycles. TCRdb called the 5' RACE reads again in MiXCR, with one record for every CDR3 protein. The repertoire consists of about 1,400,000 distinct CDR3 sequences, with 42% occurring once and the leading ten covering 7.9%.

The receptor comes from a young woman in good health. Sequenced sample: blood. This chain links TRBV7-3 with TRBJ1-1; a weak D match, TRBD1 (5 bases). The CDR3 spells CASSLQGRANTEAFF. Written as DNA, the CDR3 is TGTGCCAGCAGCTTACAGGGCAGGGCAAACACTGAAGCTTTCTTT. The complete variable domain, with remaining parts taken from reference TRBV7-3 and TRBJ1-1, reads GAGVSQTPSNKVTEKGKYVELRCDPISGHTALYWYRQSLGQGPEFLIYFQGTGAADDSGLPNDRFFAVRPEGSVSTLKIQRTERGDSAVYLCASSLQGRANTEAFFGQGTRLTVV.